This TCR beta chain was captured by sequencing in a study of blood T cell repertoires in COVID-19. J gave up 2 bases and V 4 bases, and 13 bases lay outside the gene matches. CDR3 length: 20 residues. Germline values: CDR1 MGHRA, CDR2 YSYEKL. Repertoires were generated with immunoSEQ multiplex PCR, while TCRdb's copy carries only in-frame clones and drops some. The profile covers roughly 200,000 clones, with 83% appearing a single time and roughly 8.7% taken by the ten largest. This sequence joins TRBV4-1 and TRBJ2-3; TRBD2 aligns across 15 bases. The sequencing input was peripheral blood. The source is a man aged 35-49 years with active or convalescent COVID-19. The DNA for the CDR3 is TGCGCCAGCAGCCGAGAGCCGGGACTAGCGGGGGGACTACTCACAGATACGCAGTATTTT. Translated: CASSREPGLAGGLLTDTQYF.